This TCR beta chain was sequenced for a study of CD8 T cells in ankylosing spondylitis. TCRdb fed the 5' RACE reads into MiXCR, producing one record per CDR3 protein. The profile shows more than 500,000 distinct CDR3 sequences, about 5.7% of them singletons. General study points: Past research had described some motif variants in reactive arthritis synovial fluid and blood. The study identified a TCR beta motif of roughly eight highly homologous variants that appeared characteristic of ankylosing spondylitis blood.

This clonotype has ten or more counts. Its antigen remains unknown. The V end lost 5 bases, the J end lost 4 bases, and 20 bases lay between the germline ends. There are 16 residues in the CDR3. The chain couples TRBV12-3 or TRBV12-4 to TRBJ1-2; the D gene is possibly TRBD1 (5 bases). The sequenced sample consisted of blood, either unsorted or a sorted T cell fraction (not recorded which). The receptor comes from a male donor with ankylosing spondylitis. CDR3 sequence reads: CASSPLGQAHPYGYTF. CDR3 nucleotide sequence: TGTGCCAGCAGTCCCCTGGGGCAGGCGCACCCCTATGGCTACACCTTC.